This TCR beta chain came from a study of CD8 T cells in ankylosing spondylitis. Overall study results and limits: In the blood and synovial fluid of reactive arthritis, some motif variants had been previously reported. What seemed typical of ankylosing spondylitis blood was a TCR beta motif built from under 10 highly homologous variants.

Germline V gene sequence: CDR1 SGHTA, CDR2 FQGNSA. This CDR3 comprises 13 residues. Trimming stripped 6 bases from V and 5 bases from J, with 12 bases between. From the 5' RACE reads, TCRdb called clonotypes with MiXCR, one entry per CDR3 protein. Of under 950,000 distinct CDR3 sequences listed, over 15% are singletons. This clonotype was picked up a small number of times. The antigen is unknown. The sample consisted of blood, either unsorted or a sorted T cell fraction (not recorded which). The chain employs TRBV7-2 and TRBJ2-3; tentative D call: TRBD1 (5 bases). This TCR came from a male donor with ankylosing spondylitis. The CDR3 loop reads CASSSGKRDTQYF. The DNA of the CDR3 is TGTGCCAGCAGTTCAGGGAAGCGAGATACGCAGTATTTT.